This T cell receptor (beta chain) comes out of a study of shared clonotypes between healthy human individuals. Investigators divided CD4+ cells into CD45RA+ naive and CD45RA-negative memory subsets. On this clone itself: The antigen is not known.

Germline CDR1 and CDR2: SGDLS and YYNGEE. The CDR3 consists of 14 residues. Deletions cut 0 bases from V and 2 bases from J, with 9 bases between. Assay used: immunoSEQ multiplex PCR; TCRdb lists only in-frame clones, some missing. The sample yields 1.6 million or so clones, around 98.5% seen once. The study, taken as a whole, reports: Sampling included only blood; tissue repertoires likely differ. It was the non-shared clonotypes that had lower generation probabilities than clonotypes shared by all four donors. The study's rarefaction showed incomplete sorted-subset sequencing despite large depth.

Sequenced: naive CD4+ T cells sorted from blood. Subset described: CD45RA+ positively selected. The sequence came from a man aged 25-45 years in good health. The rearrangement links TRBV9 to TRBJ2-7; D may be TRBD1 (5 bases). In DNA form, the CDR3 reads TGTGCCAGCAGCGTAGATAGGGGAACCTACGAGCAGTACTTC. This translates into CASSVDRGTYEQYF.